These 23 T cell receptor beta chains originate from one sample sequenced in a study of cytomegalovirus exposure and HLA in healthy donors (dated by TCRdb to the late 2010s). Libraries were made using the immunoSEQ multiplex PCR assay. The multiplex PCR relied on a mix of 60 forward primers for TCR Vbeta segments and 13 reverse primers for TCR Jbeta segments. The source is immuneACCESS, and TCRdb retained only in-frame sequences with V and J called. Part of the clones is not carried over; for the studies checked, unresolved V genes explain less than half of this, and the remainder is unexplained. The sample records approximately 82,000 clones, less than 65% of which are singletons. The biggest ten clones account for 5% to 6.5% of the sample. The sequenced material came from PBMCs. Source of these receptors: a woman in her thirties in good health and CMV-seropositive.

The rearrangement links TRBV28 to TRBJ1-1; 9 bases are shared with TRBD1. CDR1 is MDHEN and CDR2 is SYDVKM in the germline V gene. CDR3 size: 13 residues. V lost 6 bases, J lost 6 bases, and 5 bases stayed unmatched. This CDR3 reads CASRGQGNAEAFF. The CDR3 DNA reads as TGTGCCAGCAGGGGACAGGGCAATGCTGAAGCTTTCTTT.

This rearrangement joins TRBV7-9 to TRBJ1-2; tentative D call: TRBD1 (5 bases). V lost 1 base and J 6 bases, leaving 9 bases between the germline ends. The CDR3 has 13 residues. The germline V gene encodes CDR1 SEHNR and CDR2 FQNEAQ (reference sequence). CDR3 residues: CASSLVRADGYTF. The CDR3 bases are TGTGCCAGCAGCTTAGTCAGGGCTGATGGCTACACCTTC.

CDR3 DNA sequence: TGTGCCAGCAGTCGAGAGGAGCAAGAGACCCAGTACTTC. This codes for CASSREEQETQYF. This rearrangement joins TRBV6-4 to TRBJ2-5; D unresolved. The V and J ends lost 5 bases and 2 bases respectively, with 9 bases between them. The CDR3 has 13 amino acids. CDR1 and CDR2 (germline): MRHNA, SNTAGT.

The chain recombines TRBV6-5 with TRBJ1-5; a possible D gene is TRBD1 (6 bases). The CDR3 loop spans 14 amino acids. Germline CDR1 is MNHEY and CDR2 is SVGAGI. V lost 4 bases to trimming and J lost 2 bases, with 9 bases between them. For the CDR3, the DNA is TGTGCCAGCAGTTCTCGACAGGGCAATCAGCCCCAGCATTTT. Translated, it gives CASSSRQGNQPQHF.

This chain joins TRBV18 and TRBJ1-1; the D is unclear. Per the germline V gene, CDR1 is KGHSH and CDR2 is LQKENI. The CDR3 totals 14 residues. V lost 2 bases, J lost 0 bases, and 7 bases lay in between. Written as DNA, the CDR3 is TGTGCCAGCTCACCAAAACAGCTGAACACTGAAGCTTTCTTT. Translation: CASSPKQLNTEAFF.

V and J are TRBV5-4 and TRBJ1-1; 8 bases map to TRBD1. The CDR3 is made up of 15 amino acids. Germline CDR1 reads SGHNT; CDR2 reads YYREEE (reference sequence). Unmatched junction bases numbered 1, after V lost 0 bases and J lost 0 bases. The DNA for the CDR3 is TGTGCCAGCAGCTTGGGACAGGGGATGAACACTGAAGCTTTCTTT. It codes for CASSLGQGMNTEAFF.

This chain connects TRBV27 to TRBJ2-7; maybe TRBD2 (6 bases). The CDR3 spans 16 residues. Looked up from germline, CDR1 is MNHEY and CDR2 is SMNVEV (reference sequence). Trimming took 5 bases from V and 0 from J, leaving 17 bases between them. The DNA of the CDR3 is TGTGCCAGCAGTGCGGGACCGATCTATAGCTCCTACGAGCAGTACTTC. Its protein is CASSAGPIYSSYEQYF.

This sequence joins TRBV6-6 and TRBJ2-3; D not resolved. V lost 4 bases and J lost 2, with 4 bases in between. CDR1 is MNHNY, CDR2 SVGAGI, per germline (reference sequence). The CDR3 contains 12 residues. The CDR3 is CASSSNTDTQYF. The CDR3 nucleotides read TGTGCCAGCAGTTCTAACACAGATACGCAGTATTTT.

The chain uses TRBV6-5 and TRBJ1-6; D is possibly TRBD1 (6 bases). Per the germline V gene, CDR1 is MNHEY and CDR2 is SVGAGI. Trimming shortened V by 3 bases and J by 5 bases, and 11 bases separated the two germline ends. The CDR3 runs 15 residues. The CDR3 DNA follows: TGTGCCAGCAGTTATGCAGGGGCGAATAATTCACCCCTCCACTTT. It translates to CASSYAGANNSPLHF.

The rearrangement uses TRBV7-6 and TRBJ2-5, with 11 bases matching TRBD2. After removal of 1 base from V and 9 bases from J, the junction contained 7 bases not matched to a gene. The CDR3 sequence is 15 residues long. Germline CDR1 is SGHVS and CDR2 is FNYEAQ. CDR3 bases: TGTGCCAGCAGCTTAGAGACTAGCGGGGATAAGGCCCAGTACTTC. Its translation is CASSLETSGDKAQYF.

This chain links TRBV5-6 with TRBJ1-2, with D perhaps matching TRBD1 (5 bases). Per germline, CDR1 SGHDT and CDR2 YYEEEE. CDR3 size: 14 residues. V lost 2 bases and J lost 2, with 10 bases in between. The CDR3 region has the DNA TGTGCCAGCAGCTTATCAGGGTCGAACTATGGCTACACCTTC. Protein: CASSLSGSNYGYTF.

V and J are TRBV28 and TRBJ2-2; D might be TRBD2 (5 bases). Germline V gene sequence: CDR1 MDHEN, CDR2 SYDVKM. This CDR3 is 13 amino acids long. The germline V and J ends were trimmed by 11 bases and 1 base, with 11 bases remaining between them. The CDR3 region has the DNA TGTGCCGGGAAGGGAGAGAACACCGGGGAGCTGTTTTTT. As protein: CAGKGENTGELFF.

This chain joins TRBV4-3 and TRBJ2-7; 8 bases match TRBD2. The CDR3 covers 17 residues. Per germline, CDR1 LGHNA and CDR2 YSLEER. The trim removed 1 base at V and 3 bases at J, leaving 11 bases unmatched. CDR3: CASSQGLEGAGGYEQYF. The CDR3, as DNA: TGCGCCAGCAGCCAAGGTCTTGAAGGGGCGGGGGGCTACGAGCAGTACTTC.

V usage is TRBV19 and J usage is TRBJ1-5; no reliable D call. V was pared by 6 bases and J by 6 bases, with 12 bases between. From germline, CDR1 is LNHDA and CDR2 SQIVND (reference sequence). The CDR3 length is 13 residues. The CDR3 nucleotides are TGTGCCAGTAGAGGAGGCGGAGGTCAGCCCCAGCATTTT. This encodes CASRGGGGQPQHF.

This rearrangement joins TRBV12-5 to TRBJ1-1, with a tentative D call TRBD1 (5 bases). This CDR3 has 15 residues. With 1 base removed from V and 5 bases from J, the gap between germline ends came to 14 bases. The germline V gene has CDR1 LGHNT and CDR2 FRNRAP. The CDR3 loop is CASGLGLRQGTEAFF. The CDR3 coding sequence is TGTGCTAGTGGTTTGGGCCTTAGGCAGGGAACTGAAGCTTTCTTT.

The chain links TRBV6-1 to TRBJ1-4, with D perhaps matching TRBD1 (5 bases). This CDR3 has 13 residues. Trimming took 5 bases from V and 7 from J, leaving 11 bases between them. The germline CDR1 and CDR2 sequences are MNHNS and SASEGT. This CDR3 reads CASSQGLTEKLFF. DNA of the CDR3: TGTGCCAGCAGTCAGGGCCTTACTGAAAAACTGTTTTTT.

This rearrangement joins TRBV30 to TRBJ2-3, with 11 bases fitting TRBD2. The ends lost 1 base at V and 6 bases at J; junction bases unmatched: 6. Looked up from germline, CDR1 is GTSNPN and CDR2 is SVGIG (reference sequence). This CDR3 comprises 15 residues. The CDR3 coding sequence is TGTGCCTGGAGTGGTGGTAGCGGGGGGGCGGATACGCAGTATTTT. Its translation: CAWSGGSGGADTQYF.

V is TRBV5-1 and J is TRBJ2-5, with D unresolved. The J call may be faulty, since TRBJ2-7 better matches the DNA end. The CDR3 length is 15 residues. Germline assignment: CDR1 SGHRS and CDR2 YFSETQ. Here the CDR3 DNA reads TGCGCCAGCAGCCGAATCGGAAACGATAACTACGAGCAGTACTTC. Encoded protein: CASSRIGNDNYEQYF.

This clone was seen a single time. V and J are TRBV9 and TRBJ2-3; 7 nucleotides match TRBD1. The CDR3 contains 16 residues. The V gene's germline CDR1 is SGDLS and CDR2 YYNGEE. V shed 3 bases and J 2 bases; nucleotides not matched to a gene: 9. The CDR3 sequence is CASSARRQGDTDTQYF. The CDR3 nucleotides read TGTGCCAGCAGCGCAAGGCGACAGGGTGACACAGATACGCAGTATTTT.

The chain has TRBV19 and TRBJ1-5, with 8 bases matching TRBD1. The germline V gene has CDR1 LNHDA and CDR2 SQIVND (reference sequence). This CDR3 has 16 amino acids. Germline trimming cut 4 bases from V and 0 bases from J; bases unmatched to any gene: 5. CDR3 bases: TGTGCCAGTAGTACCCGGACAGGGAATAGCAATCAGCCCCAGCATTTT. Protein product: CASSTRTGNSNQPQHF. The complete variable domain, with remaining parts taken from reference TRBV19 and TRBJ1-5, reads DGGITQSPKYLFRKEGQNVTLSCEQNLNHDAMYWYRQDPGQGLRLIYYSQIVNDFQKGDIAEGYSVSREKKESFPLTVTSAQKNPTAFYLCASSTRTGNSNQPQHFGDGTRLSIL.

The chain carries TRBV6-1 and TRBJ2-1, with D possibly being TRBD2 (5 bases). Germline CDR1 reads MNHNS; CDR2 reads SASEGT. CDR3 length: 14 amino acids. Trimming took 0 bases from V and 6 from J, leaving 9 bases between them. DNA for the CDR3: TGTGCCAGCAGTGAAGCGCCACGGGGCAATGAGCAGTTCTTC. As protein: CASSEAPRGNEQFF.

This clone has only a few counts. J is TRBJ2-7 and V is TRBV27; D possibly corresponds to TRBD2 (5 bases). The germline CDR1 and CDR2 sequences are MNHEY and SMNVEV (reference sequence). Trimming pared 6 bases from V and 3 bases from J, leaving 12 bases between. The CDR3 loop spans 13 amino acids. CDR3 nucleotides: TGTGCCAGCAGAGGAGGACTTATCTACGAGCAGTACTTC. It translates to CASRGGLIYEQYF.

This clone was seen only a few times. V and J are TRBV29-1 and TRBJ2-5; D remains ambiguous. The DNA matches TRBJ2-7 better at its end, which makes the J call doubtful. This CDR3 is built from 16 residues. CDR1 is SQVTM and CDR2 is ANQGSEA in the germline V gene. CDR3 bases: TGCAGCGTTGAAGATATTTCCCCGATGAGCTCCTACGAGCAGTACTTC. The encoded protein is CSVEDISPMSSYEQYF.